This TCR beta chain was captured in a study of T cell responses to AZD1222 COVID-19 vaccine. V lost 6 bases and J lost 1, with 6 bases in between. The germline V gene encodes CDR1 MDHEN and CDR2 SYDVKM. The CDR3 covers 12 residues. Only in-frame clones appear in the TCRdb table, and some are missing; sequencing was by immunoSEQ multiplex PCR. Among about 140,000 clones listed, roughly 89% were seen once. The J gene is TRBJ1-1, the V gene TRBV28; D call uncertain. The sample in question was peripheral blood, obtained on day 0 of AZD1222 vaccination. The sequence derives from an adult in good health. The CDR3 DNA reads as TGTGCCAGCAGCCGGGGGAACACTGAAGCTTTCTTT. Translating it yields CASSRGNTEAFF.